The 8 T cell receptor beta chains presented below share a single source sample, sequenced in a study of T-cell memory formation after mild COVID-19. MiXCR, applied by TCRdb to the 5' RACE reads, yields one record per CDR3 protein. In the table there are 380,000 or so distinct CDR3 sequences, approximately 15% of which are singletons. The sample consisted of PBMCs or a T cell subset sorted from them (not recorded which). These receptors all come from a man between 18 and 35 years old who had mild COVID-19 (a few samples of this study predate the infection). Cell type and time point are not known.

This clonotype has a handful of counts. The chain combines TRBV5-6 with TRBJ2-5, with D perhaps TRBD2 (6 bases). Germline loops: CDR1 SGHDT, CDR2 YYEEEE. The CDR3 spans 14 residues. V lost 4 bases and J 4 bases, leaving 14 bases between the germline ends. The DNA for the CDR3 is TGTGCCAGCAGCCCTCAAAGGAGGGGAGAGACCCAGTACTTC. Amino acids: CASSPQRRGETQYF.

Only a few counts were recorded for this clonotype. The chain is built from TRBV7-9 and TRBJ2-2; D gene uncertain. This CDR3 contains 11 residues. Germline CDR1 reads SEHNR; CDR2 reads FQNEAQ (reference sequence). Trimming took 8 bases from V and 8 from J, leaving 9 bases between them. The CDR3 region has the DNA TGTGCCAGCGGTCAGTCGGGGGAGCTGTTTTTT. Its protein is CASGQSGELFF.

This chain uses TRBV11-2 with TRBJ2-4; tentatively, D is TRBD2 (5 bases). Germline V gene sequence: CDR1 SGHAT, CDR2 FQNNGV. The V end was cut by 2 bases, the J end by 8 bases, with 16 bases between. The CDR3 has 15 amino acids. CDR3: CASSLWTGEGYIQYF. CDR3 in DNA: TGTGCCAGCAGCTTATGGACGGGTGAGGGTTACATTCAGTACTTC. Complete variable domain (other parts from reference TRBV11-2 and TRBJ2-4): EAGVAQSPRYKIIEKRQSVAFWCNPISGHATLYWYQQILGQGPKLLIQFQNNGVVDDSQLPKDRFSAERLKGVDSTLKIQPAKLEDSAVYLCASSLWTGEGYIQYFGAGTRLSVL.

CDR3 region: CASSDYTNTGELFF. In nucleotides, the CDR3 is TGTGCCAGCTCCGACTACACGAACACCGGGGAGCTGTTTTTT. This chain links TRBV4-2 with TRBJ2-2, with D maybe TRBD2 (5 bases). The length of the CDR3 is 14 residues. Trimming took off 8 bases at V and 0 bases at J, with 10 bases between the two ends. Germline V gene data show CDR1 as LGHNA and CDR2 as YNFKEQ.

CDR3: CASSQDQQGLPYNEQFF. CDR3 sequence (DNA): TGCGCCAGCAGCCAAGATCAGCAGGGGCTACCCTACAATGAGCAGTTCTTC. V is TRBV4-3 and J is TRBJ2-1; D may be TRBD1 (6 bases). CDR1 is LGHNA, CDR2 YSLEER, per germline. This CDR3 is 17 amino acids long. Between the trimmed V and J ends, which lost 0 bases and 2 bases, there was a span of 14 bases.

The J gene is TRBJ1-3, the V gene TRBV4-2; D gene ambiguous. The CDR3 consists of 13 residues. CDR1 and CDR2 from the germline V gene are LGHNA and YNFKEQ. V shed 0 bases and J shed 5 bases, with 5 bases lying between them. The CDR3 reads CASSQDERNTIYF. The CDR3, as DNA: TGTGCCAGCAGCCAAGATGAGAGAAACACCATATATTTT.

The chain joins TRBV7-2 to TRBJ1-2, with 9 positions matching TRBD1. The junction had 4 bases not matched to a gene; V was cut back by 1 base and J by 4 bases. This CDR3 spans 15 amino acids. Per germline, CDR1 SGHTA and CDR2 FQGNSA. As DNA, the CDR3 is TGTGCCAGCAGCTTAGGGTCACAGGGGGCCTATGGCTACACCTTC. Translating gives CASSLGSQGAYGYTF.

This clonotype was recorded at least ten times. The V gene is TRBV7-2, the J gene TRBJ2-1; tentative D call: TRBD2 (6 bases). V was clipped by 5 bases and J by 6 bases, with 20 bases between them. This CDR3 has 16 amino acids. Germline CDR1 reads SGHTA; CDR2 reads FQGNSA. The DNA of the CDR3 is TGTGCCAGCAGCCAGCACGCCGGGAGAGAGGTCAATGAGCAGTTCTTC. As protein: CASSQHAGREVNEQFF.